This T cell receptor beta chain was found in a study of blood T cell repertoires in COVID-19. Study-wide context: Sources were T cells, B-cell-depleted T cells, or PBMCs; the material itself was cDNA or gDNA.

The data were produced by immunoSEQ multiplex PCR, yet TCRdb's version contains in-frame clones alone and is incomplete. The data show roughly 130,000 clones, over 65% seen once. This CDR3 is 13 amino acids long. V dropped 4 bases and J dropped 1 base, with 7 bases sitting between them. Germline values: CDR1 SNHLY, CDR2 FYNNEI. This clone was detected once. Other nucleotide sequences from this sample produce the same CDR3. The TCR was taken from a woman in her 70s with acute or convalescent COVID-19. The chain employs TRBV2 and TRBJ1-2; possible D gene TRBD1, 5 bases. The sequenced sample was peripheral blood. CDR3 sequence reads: CASSVDSNYGYTF. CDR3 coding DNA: TGTGCCAGCAGTGTCGACAGTAACTATGGCTACACCTTC.